The rows below give T cell receptor beta chains drawn from one sample of a study of blood T cell repertoires in COVID-19. Produced via immunoSEQ multiplex PCR; TCRdb's table is partial and in-frame only. Here the sample spans about 90,000 clones, around 92% being singletons. Source material: peripheral blood. The receptors here all came from a man in his fifties with COVID-19, enrolled during active disease. Each CDR3 is given with its conserved first and last residue. Each record gives: D gene, V gene, J gene, clone size, CDR3 protein, CDR3 DNA. D genes are given only for firm matches. Clone size is stated in some rows and not others, as once, few, many or a class when expanded.

>-|TRBV9|TRBJ2-5|-
CASSVASGGETQYF
TGTGCCAGCAGCGTAGCAAGTGGGGGGGAGACCCAGTACTTC
>-|TRBV7-8|TRBJ1-5|few
CASSLNSYSNQPQHF
TGTGCCAGCAGCTTAAACAGTTATAGCAATCAGCCCCAGCATTTT
>-|TRBV7-2|TRBJ1-2|-
CASTLVDANYGYTF
TGTGCCAGCACCCTAGTGGATGCTAACTATGGCTACACCTTC
>TRBD1|TRBV29-1|TRBJ2-7|few
CSVGMGTGVHEQYF
TGCAGCGTTGGAATGGGGACAGGGGTCCACGAGCAGTACTTC
>-|TRBV12-3/TRBV12-4|TRBJ2-2|-
CASRSYTGELFF
TGTGCCAGCAGGTCCTACACCGGGGAGCTGTTTTTT
>TRBD2|TRBV4-3|TRBJ2-7|-
CASSQAARAGGPYEQYF
TGCGCCAGCAGCCAAGCAGCTCGAGCGGGGGGGCCATACGAGCAGTACTTC
>TRBD1|TRBV7-9|TRBJ1-2|-
CASSPPFRDRELHGYTF
TGTGCCAGCAGTCCCCCCTTCCGGGACAGGGAACTACATGGCTACACCTTC
>-|TRBV6-1|TRBJ1-1|once
CASSEKSGAFF
TGTGCCAGCAGTGAAAAGAGTGGAGCTTTCTTT
>-|TRBV4-3|TRBJ1-2|-
CASRLIGNYGYTF
TGCGCCAGCAGACTTATCGGGAACTATGGCTACACCTTC
>-|TRBV18|TRBJ1-2|-
CASSPDRNYGYTF
TGTGCCAGCTCACCCGACAGGAACTATGGCTACACCTTC
>TRBD2|TRBV10-1|TRBJ2-7|few
CASSERRGSSYEQYF
TGCGCCAGCAGTGAGAGGCGGGGGAGCTCCTACGAGCAGTACTTC
>-|TRBV19|TRBJ1-1|few
CASQAPPTKRTEAFF
TGTGCCAGCCAAGCCCCCCCCACGAAACGCACTGAAGCTTTCTTT
>-|TRBV6-2/TRBV6-3|TRBJ1-3|few
CASSPRGGAGNTIYF
TGTGCCAGCAGCCCTCGGGGTGGCGCGGGAAACACCATATATTTT
>TRBD1|TRBV7-2|TRBJ1-5|-
CASSSGQGWIGNQPQHF
TGTGCCAGCAGCTCGGGACAGGGGTGGATCGGCAATCAGCCCCAGCATTTT
>-|TRBV11-2|TRBJ1-6|-
CASSLVGGIHSPLHF
TGTGCCAGCAGCTTAGTTGGGGGGATACACTCACCCCTCCACTTT
>-|TRBV6-5|TRBJ1-5|-
CATQTGFAQPQHF
TGTGCCACGCAGACAGGTTTTGCTCAGCCCCAGCATTTT
>-|TRBV6-5|TRBJ2-5|-
CAIGAGLQETQYF
TGTGCCATCGGGGCGGGGCTCCAAGAGACCCAGTACTTC
>TRBD1|TRBV3-1/TRBV3-2|TRBJ1-5|-
CASSQGQGEGQPQHF
TGTGCCAGCAGCCAAGGACAGGGAGAGGGTCAGCCCCAGCATTTT
>TRBD1|TRBV19|TRBJ2-5|-
CASRDRGRGETQYF
TGTGCCAGCCGGGACAGGGGGCGTGGAGAGACCCAGTACTTC
>-|TRBV6-5|TRBJ1-2|-
CASSLQGLDGYTF
TGTGCCAGCAGTTTACAGGGTCTGGATGGCTACACCTTC
>-|TRBV5-4|TRBJ2-7|-
CASSWGHTYEQYF
TGTGCCAGCAGCTGGGGACACACCTACGAGCAGTACTTC
>TRBD1|TRBV7-3|TRBJ1-1|-
CASSPGQGAEAFF
TGTGCCAGCAGCCCCGGACAGGGGGCTGAAGCTTTCTTT
>TRBD1|TRBV30|TRBJ1-2|-
CAWSVTGGGYGYTF
TGTGCCTGGAGTGTCACAGGGGGTGGCTATGGCTACACCTTC
>-|TRBV7-2|TRBJ1-6|-
CASTQYAGATYNSPLHF
TGTGCCAGCACCCAATATGCGGGGGCGACCTATAATTCACCCCTCCACTTT
>TRBD2|TRBV19|TRBJ2-2|-
CASTLGGVGGELFF
TGTGCCAGTACCCTGGGAGGGGTAGGTGGGGAGCTGTTTTTT